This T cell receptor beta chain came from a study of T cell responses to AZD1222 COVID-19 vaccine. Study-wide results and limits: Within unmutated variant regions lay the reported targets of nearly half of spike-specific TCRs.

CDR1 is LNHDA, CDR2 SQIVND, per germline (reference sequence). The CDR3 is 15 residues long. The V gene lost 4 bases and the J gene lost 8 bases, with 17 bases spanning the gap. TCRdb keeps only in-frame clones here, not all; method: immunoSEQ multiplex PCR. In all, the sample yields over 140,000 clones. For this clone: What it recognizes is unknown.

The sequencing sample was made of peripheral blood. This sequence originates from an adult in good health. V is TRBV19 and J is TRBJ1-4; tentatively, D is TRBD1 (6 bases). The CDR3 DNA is TGTGCCAGTAGTACTACAGGGATCCCAACGGAAAAACTGTTTTTT. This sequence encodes CASSTTGIPTEKLFF.